This entry lists 24 T cell receptor beta chains sequenced from one sample in a study of CD8+CD57+ T cells in acquired aplastic anemia. The use of genomic DNA as template underpinned the TCR beta VDJ and CDR3 profiling. Using its own MiXCR run on the reads, TCRdb lists one record per CDR3 protein. The sample lists 68,000 or so distinct CDR3 sequences; approximately 51% were seen once. The sample taken for sequencing was sorted CD4+, CD8+, or CD8+CD57+ T cells (not recorded which) from PBMCs. These receptors were collected from a human donor in good health, serving as a control.

This chain links TRBV2 with TRBJ2-2, with 10 nucleotides matching TRBD2. V was clipped by 3 bases and J by 6 bases; unmatched bases: 7. This CDR3 is 16 amino acids long. CDR1 is SNHLY, CDR2 FYNNEI, per germline. The CDR3 DNA is TGTGCCAGCAGTGATCCTAGCGGGAGCAGTCCCGGGGAGCTGTTTTTT. The encoded protein is CASSDPSGSSPGELFF.

The chain joins TRBV20-1 to TRBJ2-7; 8 bases match TRBD2. With V trimmed by 6 bases and J by 6 bases, 10 bases remained unmatched. Germline CDR1 DFQATT, CDR2 SNEGSKA (reference sequence). CDR3 length: 13 residues. This CDR3 reads CSATVAGLSEQYF. Here the CDR3 DNA reads TGCAGTGCCACGGTAGCGGGACTCTCCGAGCAGTACTTC.

V is TRBV2 and J is TRBJ1-5, with D maybe TRBD1 (5 bases). The CDR3 loop spans 14 amino acids. V was shortened by 5 bases and J by 0 bases, with 8 bases between the two germline ends. Per germline, CDR1 SNHLY and CDR2 FYNNEI. The CDR3 coding sequence is TGTGCCAGCAGTCCGACAGCTAGCAATCAGCCCCAGCATTTT. Protein: CASSPTASNQPQHF.

The rearrangement joins TRBV12-3 or TRBV12-4 to TRBJ1-5, with TRBD1 identical over 8 bases. The V segment lost 5 bases and the J segment 5 bases; nucleotides outside the gene matches: 14. This CDR3 is built from 17 residues. DNA for the CDR3: TGTGCCAGCAGTACGAGCCTTTACAGGGGGAACGATCAGCCCCAGCATTTT. This encodes CASSTSLYRGNDQPQHF.

This clonotype was counted at least ten times. This rearrangement joins TRBV5-1 to TRBJ2-7; the match to TRBD2 covers 9 bases. Germline CDR1 is SGHRS and CDR2 is YFSETQ. The V gene end was trimmed by 4 bases and the J gene end by 3 bases; junction bases not matched to a gene: 5. This CDR3 contains 14 residues. The CDR3 region is CASSIDSGSYEQYF. CDR3 sequence (DNA): TGCGCCAGCAGCATAGATAGCGGGAGCTACGAGCAGTACTTC.

Concerning this clonotype: Possible read error: a much larger clone is one base away. The chain links TRBV4-2 to TRBJ1-4; a possible D gene is TRBD1 (5 bases). CDR3 length: 17 residues. Germline values: CDR1 LGHNA, CDR2 YNFKEQ. The CDR3 reads CASGHATGRVTNEKLFF. The DNA for the CDR3 is TGTGCCAGCGGCCATGCTACAGGTCGGGTAACTAATGAAAAACTGTTTTTT.

The J gene is TRBJ1-1, the V gene TRBV5-1; perhaps TRBD1 as D (6 bases). With 7 bases removed from V and 1 base from J, the gap between germline ends came to 14 bases. The CDR3 runs 14 residues. The V gene's germline CDR1 is SGHRS and CDR2 YFSETQ. CDR3 nucleotide sequence: TGCGCCAGCCGGCCAGGGGTGGGGAACACTGAAGCTTTCTTT. It specifies CASRPGVGNTEAFF.

The V gene is TRBV29-1, the J gene TRBJ2-4; D is unresolved. Germline lookup yields CDR1 SQVTM and CDR2 ANQGSEA. The CDR3 covers 11 residues. With 7 bases removed from V and 0 bases from J, the gap between germline ends came to 4 bases. The CDR3 nucleotides are TGCAGCGCACAAGCCAAAAACATTCAGTACTTC. As protein: CSAQAKNIQYF.

CDR3: CASSSGQYTQYF. CDR3 DNA: TGTGCCAGCAGCTCAGGACAGTATACGCAGTATTTT. The chain carries TRBV7-9 and TRBJ2-3, with D possibly TRBD1 on 6 matching bases. Germline-derived CDR1 and CDR2 are SEHNR and FQNEAQ (reference sequence). V was trimmed by 4 bases and J by 7 bases, leaving 9 bases between them. The CDR3 totals 12 residues.

This clonotype was observed at least ten times. The chain links TRBV4-1 to TRBJ2-1, with 8 bases that match TRBD1. This CDR3 contains 17 residues. The germline V gene encodes CDR1 MGHRA and CDR2 YSYEKL. J gave up 0 bases and V 4 bases, and 8 bases lay outside the gene matches. As DNA, the CDR3 is TGCGCCAGCAGCCGAGAGACAGGGGCCAGCTCCTACAATGAGCAGTTCTTC. Amino acids: CASSRETGASSYNEQFF.

Ten or more counts support this clonotype. The chain recombines TRBV27 with TRBJ1-1; D is perhaps TRBD1 (6 bases). Germline V gene sequence: CDR1 MNHEY, CDR2 SMNVEV (reference sequence). The V end was cut by 7 bases, the J end by 8 bases, with 14 bases between. The CDR3 has 12 residues. In nucleotides, the CDR3 is TGTGCCAGCACGGGGGGGCGGGCCGAAGCTTTCTTT. The encoded protein is CASTGGRAEAFF.

The chain is built from TRBV5-1 and TRBJ1-1; D is uncertain. The CDR3 covers 12 residues. Trimming took off 7 bases at V and 2 bases at J, with 9 bases between the two ends. Per germline, CDR1 SGHRS and CDR2 YFSETQ. CDR3 DNA sequence: TGCGCCAGCCGCACGGCTAACACTGAAGCTTTCTTT. Residues: CASRTANTEAFF.

This clonotype was detected once. The CDR3 sequence is CASSLKLGGYEQYF. The DNA of the CDR3 is TGTGCCAGCAGCTTAAAATTAGGGGGCTACGAGCAGTACTTC. J is TRBJ2-7 and V is TRBV7-8; perhaps TRBD1 as D (6 bases). Germline CDR1 reads SGHVS; CDR2 reads FQNEAQ. V was shortened by 2 bases and J by 3 bases, with 11 bases between the two germline ends. The CDR3 extends over 14 amino acids.

This clonotype was counted at least ten times. The V call is TRBV9, the J call TRBJ2-3, with 8 nucleotides matching TRBD2. Germline trimming cut 0 bases from V and 4 bases from J; bases unmatched to any gene: 4. The CDR3 length is 15 residues. The V gene's germline CDR1 is SGDLS and CDR2 YYNGEE. This CDR3 reads CASSVAGGRADTQYF. The CDR3 DNA is TGTGCCAGCAGCGTAGCGGGGGGGAGGGCAGATACGCAGTATTTT.

This clonotype came up many times. The gene calls are TRBV6-1 and TRBJ2-7; D not certain. Looked up from germline, CDR1 is MNHNS and CDR2 is SASEGT. Trimming removed 6 bases from V and 0 bases from J, with 6 bases in between. The CDR3 runs to 12 residues. The CDR3 DNA is TGTGCCAGCAGCGAAAGCTCCTACGAGCAGTACTTC. The encoded protein is CASSESSYEQYF.

The V call is TRBV15, the J call TRBJ2-7, with D tentatively TRBD1 (6 bases). Trimming took off 2 bases at V and 2 bases at J, with 16 bases between the two ends. The germline CDR1 and CDR2 sequences are LNHNV and YYDKDF (reference sequence). CDR3 size: 16 residues. CDR3 protein: CATSRLPGTKAYEQYF. In nucleotides, the CDR3 is TGTGCCACCAGCAGACTTCCGGGGACAAAAGCCTACGAGCAGTACTTC.

This clonotype has only a few counts. An end of the junction does not agree with germline; a read error may underlie this. The chain recombines TRBV9 with TRBJ1-5, with unresolved D. The germline V gene encodes CDR1 SGDLS and CDR2 YYNGEE. This CDR3 comprises 15 residues. DNA of the CDR3: TGTGCCAGCAGCGTAGGCGGGGAGTGCGATCAGCCCCAGCATTTC. Translation gives CASSVGGECDQPQHF.

This clonotype has just one count. V gene TRBV24-1 combines with J gene TRBJ2-2; D possibly corresponds to TRBD1 (5 bases). The CDR3 sequence is 17 residues long. Germline V gives CDR1 KGHDR, CDR2 SFDVKD. The germline V and J ends were trimmed by 5 bases and 5 bases, with 20 bases remaining between them. The CDR3 DNA follows: TGTGCCACCAGTGCCTCCAGGGTAGCCTCGAGGACCGGGGAGCTGTTTTTT. Protein: CATSASRVASRTGELFF.

The rearrangement uses TRBV19 and TRBJ2-1, with a weak D call TRBD2 (5 bases). This CDR3 spans 13 amino acids. The V and J ends lost 6 bases and 7 bases respectively, with 13 bases between them. Germline V gene data show CDR1 as LNHDA and CDR2 as SQIVND (reference sequence). CDR3 sequence (DNA): TGTGCCAGTAGCCAACTAGACGGGAATGAGCAGTTCTTC. Translation gives CASSQLDGNEQFF.

A remark on this clonotype: A much larger clonotype is one base distant, so this may be a read error. The V gene is TRBV5-4, the J gene TRBJ2-5; 7 nucleotides match TRBD2. Unmatched junction bases numbered 10, after V lost 4 bases and J lost 1 base. Germline lookup yields CDR1 SGHNT and CDR2 YYREEE (reference sequence). CDR3 length equals 16 residues. The CDR3 is CASSTRSGAAQETQYF. As DNA, the CDR3 is TGTGCCAGCAGCACCAGAAGCGGGGCAGCCCAAGAGACCCAGTACTTC.

This clonotype occurred once. The V and J genes are TRBV29-1 and TRBJ1-1, with D possibly matching TRBD1 (6 bases). The CDR3 covers 14 residues. Germline-derived CDR1 and CDR2 are SQVTM and ANQGSEA. The ends were cut back, 5 bases at V and 4 bases at J, with 17 bases in the middle. The CDR3 loop reads CSVYGTKPITEAFF. As DNA, the CDR3 is TGCAGCGTTTATGGGACAAAACCTATCACTGAAGCTTTCTTT.

This clonotype has just a few counts. The chain employs TRBV15 and TRBJ2-2, with a weak D call TRBD2 (5 bases). V shed 3 bases and J shed 8 bases, with 16 bases lying between them. In germline, CDR1 is LNHNV, CDR2 YYDKDF (reference sequence). CDR3 length: 15 residues. CDR3 DNA: TGTGCCACCAGCAGCGAGGGTCTAGCTTCGGGGGAGCTGTTTTTT. Protein product: CATSSEGLASGELFF. Using reference TRBV15 and TRBJ2-2 for the parts outside the CDR3, the full variable domain is DAMVIQNPRYQVTQFGKPVTLSCSQTLNHNVMYWYQQKSSQAPKLLFHYYDKDFNNEADTPDNFQSRRPNTSFCFLDIRSPGLGDTAMYLCATSSEGLASGELFFGEGSRLTVL.

This clonotype was picked up many times. The chain combines TRBV2 with TRBJ2-3; 14 positions match TRBD2. V was clipped by 2 bases and J by 3 bases; unmatched bases: 1. The germline V gene has CDR1 SNHLY and CDR2 FYNNEI. This CDR3 region has 16 residues. CDR3 DNA: TGTGCCAGCAGTGAAAGGACTAGCGGGAGGACAGATACGCAGTATTTT. Amino acids: CASSERTSGRTDTQYF.

The CDR3 DNA follows: TGCAGTGCTAGAGATCGGGCAGGGGTGACCACTGAAGCTTTCTTT. This encodes CSARDRAGVTTEAFF. The rearrangement uses TRBV20-1 and TRBJ1-1, with a tentative D call TRBD1 (6 bases). CDR3 length: 15 amino acids. The V gene lost 0 bases and the J gene lost 4 bases, with 15 bases spanning the gap. Germline CDR1 reads DFQATT; CDR2 reads SNEGSKA (reference sequence).